This T cell receptor beta chain was sequenced in a study of blood T cell repertoires in COVID-19. Study summary: There were acute and convalescent COVID-19 samples, and they came from the United States, Italy and Spain. Sources were T cells, B-cell-depleted T cells, or PBMCs; the material itself was cDNA or gDNA.

The CDR3 is 13 amino acids. V dropped 1 base and J dropped 6 bases, with 7 bases sitting between them. CDR1 is LGHDT, CDR2 YNNKEL, per germline (reference sequence). As originally analysed: Amplification with reference gene primers provided the estimates of nucleated cell counts. Repertoires were generated with immunoSEQ multiplex PCR, while TCRdb's copy carries only in-frame clones and drops some. Clone size and the V and J calls come from that table; the DNA yielded D and trimming. The sample shows more than 150,000 clones, over 80% of them seen only once. The TCR sequence derives from a woman under 40 with acute or convalescent COVID-19. Specimen: peripheral blood. The chain has TRBV3-1 (or the pseudogene TRBV3-2) and TRBJ1-5; no firm D call. The CDR3 sequence: CASSQGVTQPQHF. CDR3 DNA: TGTGCCAGCAGCCAAGGCGTTACTCAGCCCCAGCATTTT.